The 11 T cell receptor beta chains presented below share a single source sample, sequenced in a study of sequential checkpoint blockade in melanoma. Treatment of the sample: randomized to nivolumab then ipilimumab (arm A) or the reverse (arm B). Here immunoSEQ multiplex PCR was the method, and the copy in TCRdb shows in-frame clones only, minus some. The sample records about 8,400 clones, approximately 54% being singletons. The material was CD8+ T cells sorted from blood (inferred from file names), obtained from a patient given nivolumab and ipilimumab in sequence. These TCRs come from a human donor with melanoma.

Only a few counts were recorded for this clone. The rearrangement uses TRBV30 and TRBJ2-3; D may be TRBD1 (5 bases). Germline CDR1 reads GTSNPN; CDR2 reads SVGIG (reference sequence). The CDR3 spans 13 residues. Trimming shortened V by 4 bases and J by 5 bases, and 13 bases separated the two germline ends. Written as DNA, the CDR3 is TGTGCCTGGAATCTGGGGCTGGGAGATACGCAGTATTTT. It is translated as CAWNLGLGDTQYF. Full variable domain (rest looked up from reference TRBV30 and TRBJ2-3): SQTIHQWPATLVQPVGSPLSLECTVEGTSNPNLYWYRQAAGRGLQLLFYSVGIGQISSEVPQNLSASRPQDRQFILSSKKLLLSDSGFYLCAWNLGLGDTQYFGPGTRLTVL.

The CDR3 coding sequence is TGTGCCAGCACCCGGGACAGGGGCGGGACTGAAGCTTTCTTT. Its protein product is CASTRDRGGTEAFF. The rearrangement links TRBV28 to TRBJ1-1; 10 bases match TRBD1. CDR1 is MDHEN, CDR2 SYDVKM, per germline. The CDR3 is 14 residues long. Trimming removed 7 bases from V and 5 bases from J; junction bases left unmatched: 7.

This clone was seen more than once but under ten times. Other DNA sequences within the sample encode an identical CDR3. The chain carries TRBV5-6 and TRBJ1-3; D gene unclear. The CDR3 is 14 amino acids. V was trimmed by 2 bases and J by 2 bases, leaving 8 bases between them. Looked up from germline, CDR1 is SGHDT and CDR2 is YYEEEE. The CDR3: CASSLGSAGNTIYF. As DNA, the CDR3 is TGTGCCAGCAGCTTAGGGAGTGCTGGAAACACCATATATTTT.

V usage is TRBV19 and J usage is TRBJ2-6, with D possibly being TRBD2 (5 bases). From germline, CDR1 is LNHDA and CDR2 SQIVND (reference sequence). This CDR3 is built from 15 residues. Deletions cut 1 base from V and 3 bases from J, with 7 bases between. DNA for the CDR3: TGTGCCAGTAGTATAGGTGGAGGTGGGGCCAACGTCCTGACTTTC. Its translation is CASSIGGGGANVLTF.

There are a few counts of this clone. This chain connects TRBV28 to TRBJ2-7, with no clear D. The CDR3 totals 12 residues. Trimming took 5 bases from V and 2 from J, leaving 7 bases between them. From germline, CDR1 is MDHEN and CDR2 SYDVKM. CDR3 in DNA: TGTGCCAGCAGTCCCAATCCCTACGAGCAGTACTTC. Translating gives CASSPNPYEQYF. The full variable domain, its missing parts supplied by reference TRBV28 and TRBJ2-7, is DVKVTQSSRYLVKRTGEKVFLECVQDMDHENMFWYRQDPGLGLRLIYFSYDVKMKEKGDIPEGYSVSREKKERFSLILESASTNQTSMYLCASSPNPYEQYFGPGTRLTVT.

CDR3 protein: CASSEIGGYYEQYF. CDR3 nucleotides: TGTGCCAGCAGTGAAATAGGAGGATACTACGAGCAGTACTTC. The genes are TRBV6-1 and TRBJ2-7; maybe TRBD2 (5 bases). The CDR3 consists of 14 residues. Trimming took off 2 bases at V and 3 bases at J, with 11 bases between the two ends. CDR1 is MNHNS and CDR2 is SASEGT in the germline V gene.

The chain carries TRBV2 and TRBJ2-7, with 12 bases aligning to TRBD2. CDR1 is SNHLY, CDR2 FYNNEI, per germline. J lost 6 bases, V lost 9 bases, and 9 bases had no gene match. This CDR3 is 14 amino acids long. The CDR3 DNA reads as TGTGCCAGTTCCGGGACTAGCGGGTTCTCCGAGCAGTACTTC. It translates to CASSGTSGFSEQYF.

The chain combines TRBV2 with TRBJ2-7, with no clear D. Germline lookup yields CDR1 SNHLY and CDR2 FYNNEI. V was shortened by 6 bases and J by 5 bases, with 14 bases between the two germline ends. The CDR3 covers 13 residues. CDR3 sequence reads: CASRNYALHEQYF. The DNA for the CDR3 is TGTGCCAGCAGGAACTATGCCCTCCACGAGCAGTACTTC.

This chain connects TRBV7-8 to TRBJ2-7; 9 positions agree with TRBD2. Trimming removed 5 bases from V and 3 bases from J; junction bases left unmatched: 2. The CDR3 runs 13 residues. CDR1 and CDR2 from the germline V gene are SGHVS and FQNEAQ. The CDR3 DNA sequence: TGTGCCAGCAGCCCTAGCGGGAACTACGAGCAGTACTTC. Translated, it gives CASSPSGNYEQYF.

This clone has only a few counts. The V and J genes are TRBV7-9 and TRBJ2-7, with 7 nucleotides matching TRBD1. The CDR3 has 14 amino acids. The V segment lost 5 bases and the J segment 0 bases; nucleotides outside the gene matches: 4. In germline, CDR1 is SEHNR, CDR2 FQNEAQ (reference sequence). CDR3: CASSGDSFSYEQYF. The CDR3 bases are TGTGCCAGCAGCGGGGACAGTTTCTCCTACGAGCAGTACTTC.

This clone turned up a few times. The chain uses TRBV6-5 and TRBJ2-1; tentatively, D is TRBD1 (6 bases). V shed 4 bases and J shed 0 bases, with 10 bases lying between them. The germline gives CDR1 MNHEY, CDR2 SVGAGI. The CDR3 length is 15 residues. The CDR3, as DNA: TGTGCCAGCAGTTCAGGGGATAGCTCCTACAATGAGCAGTTCTTC. It encodes CASSSGDSSYNEQFF.